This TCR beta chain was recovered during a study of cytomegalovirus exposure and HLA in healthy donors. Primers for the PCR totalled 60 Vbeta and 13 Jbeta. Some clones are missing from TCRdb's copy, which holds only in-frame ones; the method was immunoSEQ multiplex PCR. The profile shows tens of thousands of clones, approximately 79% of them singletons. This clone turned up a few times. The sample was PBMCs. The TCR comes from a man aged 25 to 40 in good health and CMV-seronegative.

DNA for the CDR3: TGTGCCAGCAGTTTACCCGGGAACTATGGCTACACCTTC. As protein: CASSLPGNYGYTF. V usage is TRBV28 and J usage is TRBJ1-2, with unresolved D. V gave up 2 bases and J gave up 2 bases, with 6 bases separating them. The germline CDR1 and CDR2 sequences are MDHEN and SYDVKM. This CDR3 is built from 13 residues.